This TCR beta chain was sequenced for a study of blood T cell repertoires in COVID-19. The overall study: The cDNA or gDNA used as material had been derived from T cells, B-cell-depleted T cells, or PBMCs.

The assay was immunoSEQ multiplex PCR, and TCRdb's table has in-frame clones only and misses some. In the table there are approximately 220,000 clones, around 91% of which are singletons. In germline, CDR1 is SGHDT, CDR2 YYEEEE. V was shortened by 4 bases and J by 0 bases, with 11 bases between the two germline ends. There are 14 residues in the CDR3. This rearrangement joins TRBV5-6 to TRBJ2-7; maybe TRBD1 (7 bases). The sequence came from a man aged 25-45 years who had been exposed to COVID-19. Sequences were obtained from PBMCs or T cells enriched from blood (not recorded which). The CDR3: CASSQGGLSYEQYF. The DNA for the CDR3 is TGTGCCAGCAGCCAGGGGGGCCTCTCCTACGAGCAGTACTTC. The whole variable domain, filled in from reference TRBV5-6 and TRBJ2-7, reads DAGVTQSPTHLIKTRGQQVTLRCSPKSGHDTVSWYQQALGQGPQFIFQYYEEEERQRGNFPDRFSGHQFPNYSSELNVNALLLGDSALYLCASSQGGLSYEQYFGPGTRLTVT.